The 4 T cell receptor beta chains below were found in one sample sequenced in a study of blood T cell repertoires in COVID-19. Generated by immunoSEQ multiplex PCR, the TCRdb table keeps only in-frame clones and is missing some. The sample contains over 70,000 clones, 75% to 90% of which appear only once. Input material: peripheral blood. These receptors came from a human donor in a cohort sampled during active COVID-19.

The rearrangement links TRBV5-1 to TRBJ1-2; tentatively, D is TRBD1 (5 bases). Trimming removed 6 bases at V and 3 bases at J, with 15 bases between. Germline V lookup: CDR1 SGHRS, CDR2 YFSETQ. The CDR3 contains 14 residues. In DNA, the CDR3 is TGCGCCAGCACCGCTGGGGGGATTGACTATGGCTACACCTTC. Amino acid sequence: CASTAGGIDYGYTF.

The CDR3 DNA reads TGTGCCAGCAGCTTAACGGGGACACGGGAAGAGACCCAGTACTTC. Protein product: CASSLTGTREETQYF. The genes are TRBV7-3 and TRBJ2-5, with D maybe TRBD1 (6 bases). The ends were cut back, 0 bases at V and 3 bases at J, with 11 bases in the middle. The germline gives CDR1 SGHTA, CDR2 FQGTGA. This CDR3 has 15 amino acids.

This clone appeared a few times. The DNA of the CDR3 is TGTGCCATCAGTGAGGCGGGACTAGCGGGGTCCGGGGAGCTGTTTTTT. Protein product: CAISEAGLAGSGELFF. The chain recombines TRBV10-3 with TRBJ2-2, with 13 bases matching TRBD2. V dropped 2 bases and J dropped 6; count of bases not matched to a gene: 3. The CDR3 spans 16 residues. CDR1 is ENHRY, CDR2 SYGVKD, per germline.

The chain uses TRBV9 and TRBJ1-1; tentative D call: TRBD1 (5 bases). Germline assignment: CDR1 SGDLS and CDR2 YYNGEE. The CDR3 loop spans 15 amino acids. V was shortened by 0 bases and J by 2 bases, with 11 bases between the two germline ends. CDR3 amino acids: CASSVGKTANTEAFF. The CDR3 DNA sequence: TGTGCCAGCAGCGTAGGTAAGACAGCCAACACTGAAGCTTTCTTT. Full variable domain (missing parts from reference TRBV9 and TRBJ1-1): DSGVTQTPKHLITATGQRVTLRCSPRSGDLSVYWYQQSLDQGLQFLIQYYNGEERAKGNILERFSAQQFPDLHSELNLSSLELGDSALYFCASSVGKTANTEAFFGQGTRLTVV.